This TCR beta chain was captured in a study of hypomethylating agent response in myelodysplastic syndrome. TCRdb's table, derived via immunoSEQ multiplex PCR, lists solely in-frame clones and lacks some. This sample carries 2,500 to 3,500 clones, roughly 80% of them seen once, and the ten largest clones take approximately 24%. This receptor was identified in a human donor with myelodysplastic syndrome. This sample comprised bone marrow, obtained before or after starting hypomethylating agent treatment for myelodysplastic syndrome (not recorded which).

The chain's CDR3 is CASSDGPGNTGELFF. As DNA, the CDR3 is TGTGCCAGCAGTGACGGGCCAGGGAACACCGGGGAGCTGTTTTTT. The rearrangement links TRBV6-4 to TRBJ2-2, with D unresolved. CDR3 length: 15 residues. CDR1 and CDR2 (germline): MRHNA, SNTAGT. V dropped 2 bases and J dropped 1 base, with 8 bases sitting between them.